This TCR beta chain was sequenced during a study of blood T cell repertoires in COVID-19. Study-wide context: Acute and convalescent COVID-19 specimens originated in the United States, Italy and Spain.

Original processing methods: For nucleated cells, counts were estimated from reference gene primer amplification. Clones were read by immunoSEQ multiplex PCR, and TCRdb kept only the in-frame ones, dropping some. The D gene and trimming were derived from the DNA, and the V and J assignments and clone size from that table. The sample holds roughly 250,000 clones; about 81% are singletons and the top ten take around an eighth. The germline V gene encodes CDR1 SGDLS and CDR2 YYNGEE. Trimming took 4 bases from V and 4 from J; bases not matched to a gene: 5. The CDR3 extends over 14 amino acids. The specimen was peripheral blood. The V gene is TRBV9, the J gene TRBJ2-3; 8 positions match TRBD2. This clonotype was obtained from a woman in her sixties with active or convalescent COVID-19. CDR3 sequence: CASSPGGGSDTQYF. The CDR3 DNA follows: TGTGCCAGCAGCCCCGGGGGGGGCTCAGATACGCAGTATTTT.